The clone carrying this T cell receptor beta chain was detected a few times. The target antigen is unknown. This sample was taken from a study of CD8 T cells in ankylosing spondylitis. Germline CDR1 ENHRY, CDR2 SYGVKD. This CDR3 contains 15 residues. The ends lost 10 bases at V and 1 base at J; junction bases unmatched: 12. Study conclusions and caveats: Disease-linked clones proved CD8+ and comparatively uncommon in peripheral blood. Matched ankylosing spondylitis synovial fluid reportedly contained a significantly enriched population of disease-linked clones. In ankylosing spondylitis blood, a motif of about eight highly homologous TCR beta variants appeared characteristic. Some motif variants were previously reported in reactive arthritis synovial fluid and blood.

TCRdb re-called the 5' RACE reads through MiXCR, storing one row per CDR3 protein. The sample lists 200,000 to 250,000 distinct CDR3 sequences; around 10% were seen once. What was sequenced was blood, either unsorted or a sorted T cell fraction (not recorded which). The receptor was derived from a male donor with ankylosing spondylitis or in good health (not recorded which). The rearrangement uses TRBV10-3 and TRBJ1-1; 7 bases fit TRBD1. CDR3 sequence reads: CATKSPGQPNTEAFF. As DNA, the CDR3 is TGTGCCACCAAGTCACCGGGACAGCCGAACACTGAAGCTTTCTTT.